The 27 T cell receptor beta chains presented below share a single source sample, sequenced in a study of blood T cell repertoires in COVID-19. Method: immunoSEQ multiplex PCR; TCRdb's copy keeps in-frame clones and lacks some. This table holds about 210,000 clones, approximately 81% found once. Sequenced material: PBMCs or T cells enriched from blood (not recorded which). The receptors shown here come from a woman in her forties or fifties with acute COVID-19.

The V and J genes are TRBV9 and TRBJ2-2, with D perhaps matching TRBD2 (6 bases). Trimming left V 3 bases short and J 0 bases short, with 6 bases between. The CDR3 length is 14 residues. CDR1 and CDR2 (germline): SGDLS, YYNGEE. CDR3 DNA: TGTGCCAGCAGCGGACTAGCGAACACCGGGGAGCTGTTTTTT. Protein sequence: CASSGLANTGELFF.

This sequence joins TRBV20-1 and TRBJ2-5; 9 bases match TRBD2. Germline V gives CDR1 DFQATT, CDR2 SNEGSKA (reference sequence). The V and J ends lost 3 bases and 1 base, in that order; junction bases with no gene match: 9. CDR3 size: 16 residues. CDR3 bases: TGCAGTGCTAGTTGGCGACGACTAGCGGTCCAAGAGACCCAGTACTTC. This translates into CSASWRRLAVQETQYF.

The V and J genes are TRBV7-2 and TRBJ1-4, with 9 bases fitting TRBD1. V dropped 7 bases and J dropped 5; count of bases not matched to a gene: 8. Germline V gene data show CDR1 as SGHTA and CDR2 as FQGNSA. The CDR3 spans 15 residues. The CDR3: CASTRTGQGNEKLFF. The CDR3 nucleotides are TGTGCCAGCACCCGAACCGGACAGGGGAATGAAAAACTGTTTTTT. Full variable domain (outside the CDR3, taken from reference TRBV7-2 and TRBJ1-4): GAGVSQSPSNKVTEKGKDVELRCDPISGHTALYWYRQSLGQGLEFLIYFQGNSAPDKSGLPSDRFSAERTGGSVSTLTIQRTQQEDSAVYLCASTRTGQGNEKLFFGSGTQLSVL.

This sequence joins TRBV18 and TRBJ1-6; 7 bases are a match to TRBD1. The V gene end was trimmed by 3 bases and the J gene end by 6 bases; junction bases not matched to a gene: 8. CDR3 length: 16 amino acids. Germline CDR1 reads KGHSH; CDR2 reads LQKENI. CDR3 DNA sequence: TGTGCCAGCTCACCTACGTGGGGACAGCCTAATTCACCCCTCCACTTT. Protein sequence: CASSPTWGQPNSPLHF.

The chain links TRBV7-2 to TRBJ1-5; 9 bases fit TRBD1. The CDR3 is 16 amino acids. Germline trimming cut 5 bases from V and 1 base from J; bases unmatched to any gene: 6. Germline V gene lookup returns CDR1 SGHTA and CDR2 FQGNSA. The CDR3 DNA sequence: TGTGCCAGCAGCCAATCCGGGACAGGGAGCAATCAGCCCCAGCATTTT. This sequence encodes CASSQSGTGSNQPQHF.

This clone was observed a handful of times. The chain joins TRBV6-2 or TRBV6-3 to TRBJ1-2; tentatively, D is TRBD1 (5 bases). The CDR3 consists of 15 residues. Germline values: CDR1 MNHEY, CDR2 SVGEGT. Trimming took off 0 bases at V and 3 bases at J, with 11 bases between the two ends. CDR3 loop: CASSYSKQDYYGYTF. DNA of the CDR3: TGTGCCAGCAGTTACTCGAAACAGGATTACTATGGCTACACCTTC.

The chain couples TRBV5-1 to TRBJ2-1, with D uncertain. This CDR3 comprises 12 residues. The V end was cut by 6 bases, the J end by 8 bases, with 12 bases between. Germline V lookup: CDR1 SGHRS, CDR2 YFSETQ. The CDR3 DNA is TGCGCCAGCATGAGAATGCGCGATGAGCAGTTCTTC. It encodes CASMRMRDEQFF.

The J gene is TRBJ1-1, the V gene TRBV27, with 9 bases matching TRBD1. With V trimmed by 6 bases and J by 1 base, 9 bases remained unmatched. Germline loops: CDR1 MNHEY, CDR2 SMNVEV (reference sequence). The CDR3 length is 16 residues. DNA for the CDR3: TGTGCCAGCAGCCCAAGGGACAGGGTGTCGAACACTGAAGCTTTCTTT. This codes for CASSPRDRVSNTEAFF.

The rearrangement joins TRBV3-1 (or the pseudogene TRBV3-2) to TRBJ2-7; D is ambiguous. Germline V CDR1 and CDR2: LGHDT, YNNKEL (reference sequence). The CDR3 has 14 residues. Trimming removed 1 base from V and 2 bases from J, with 9 bases in between. The CDR3, as DNA: TGTGCCAGCAGCCAAGTTGGCTTGACCTACGAGCAGTACTTC. Protein sequence: CASSQVGLTYEQYF.

The chain combines TRBV6-5 with TRBJ2-7, with D perhaps matching TRBD2 (5 bases). Germline V gene lookup returns CDR1 MNHEY and CDR2 SVGAGI. CDR3 length: 13 amino acids. V gave up 5 bases and J gave up 5 bases, with 13 bases separating them. The CDR3 loop is CASSNREFHEQYF. CDR3 nucleotide sequence: TGTGCCAGCAGTAACCGGGAATTCCACGAGCAGTACTTC.

The chain employs TRBV19 and TRBJ1-4, with 7 bases matching TRBD1. In germline, CDR1 is LNHDA, CDR2 SQIVND (reference sequence). Trimming took 9 bases from V and 4 from J; bases not matched to a gene: 14. The CDR3 extends over 16 amino acids. CDR3 sequence: CASQANRGLGNEKLFF. The CDR3 nucleotides are TGTGCCAGCCAAGCCAATAGGGGGCTCGGTAATGAAAAACTGTTTTTT.

This chain joins TRBV28 and TRBJ1-3; D gene uncertain. V lost 8 bases and J lost 5, with 19 bases in between. The CDR3 is 15 residues long. The germline gives CDR1 MDHEN, CDR2 SYDVKM. CDR3 residues: CASCWGGEGRNTIYF. The CDR3, as DNA: TGTGCCAGCTGCTGGGGTGGGGAGGGTAGAAACACCATATATTTT.

V usage is TRBV27 and J usage is TRBJ1-4; D perhaps matches TRBD1 (6 bases). Germline V CDR1 and CDR2: MNHEY, SMNVEV (reference sequence). Trimming removed 7 bases at V and 7 bases at J, with 10 bases between. This CDR3 is built from 12 residues. Here the CDR3 DNA reads TGTGCCAGCAAGGGGGGGGGTGAAAAACTGTTTTTT. Its protein is CASKGGGEKLFF.

V gene TRBV5-1 combines with J gene TRBJ2-3; D might be TRBD2 (6 bases). The V end was cut by 3 bases, the J end by 3 bases, with 17 bases between. The CDR3 runs to 16 residues. The germline CDR1 and CDR2 sequences are SGHRS and YFSETQ. The CDR3 region is CASSSRSLGGTDTQYF. The CDR3 nucleotides read TGCGCCAGCAGCTCCCGGTCCCTAGGAGGGACAGATACGCAGTATTTT.

This chain uses TRBV7-9 with TRBJ2-7; TRBD2 agrees at 7 bases. The germline gives CDR1 SEHNR, CDR2 FQNEAQ (reference sequence). V shed 3 bases and J 5 bases; nucleotides not matched to a gene: 7. This CDR3 spans 14 amino acids. The CDR3, as DNA: TGTGCCAGCAGCTTGCGACTAGCATCCCACGAGCAGTACTTC. Protein product: CASSLRLASHEQYF.

This clone appeared once. This chain joins TRBV4-3 and TRBJ2-7, with D tentatively TRBD2 (5 bases). In germline, CDR1 is LGHNA, CDR2 YSLEER. The germline V and J ends were trimmed by 2 bases and 0 bases, with 11 bases remaining between them. This CDR3 has 15 amino acids. Here the CDR3 DNA reads TGCGCCAGCAGCCAAAGCCCTACTAGCTCCTACGAGCAGTACTTC. It translates to CASSQSPTSSYEQYF.

The rearrangement links TRBV12-2 to TRBJ1-5. TRBV12-2 is an annotated pseudogene. CDR3 length: 18 residues. CDR3 sequence (DNA): TGTGCAAGTCGCTTCACCCCTCGGAGGAGAAATAGCAATCAGCCCCAGCATTTT. Translated: CASRFTPRRRNSNQPQHF.

The rearrangement joins TRBV13 to TRBJ2-5; perhaps TRBD2 as D (5 bases). The CDR3 extends over 17 amino acids. Germline V gives CDR1 PRHDT, CDR2 FYEKMQ (reference sequence). V was pared by 0 bases and J by 4 bases, with 18 bases between. Written as DNA, the CDR3 is TGTGCCAGCAGCTTAGGCCGCAGAGGGAGCAAGGCAGAGACCCAGTACTTC. This codes for CASSLGRRGSKAETQYF.

This clone was detected once. The chain is built from TRBV15 and TRBJ2-7; the match to TRBD1 covers 8 bases. The germline gives CDR1 LNHNV, CDR2 YYDKDF (reference sequence). CDR3 length: 12 residues. J lost 9 bases, V lost 4 bases, and 5 bases had no gene match. Here the CDR3 reads CATSKRTGPQYF. CDR3 DNA: TGTGCCACCAGCAAAAGGACAGGGCCGCAGTACTTC.

In this sample, this clone turned up a few times. The rearrangement joins TRBV28 to TRBJ1-1; D remains unclear. The CDR3 totals 16 residues. Germline-derived CDR1 and CDR2 are MDHEN and SYDVKM. Trimming pared 1 base from V and 0 bases from J, leaving 12 bases between. This CDR3 reads CASSLSFRDLNTEAFF. The CDR3 DNA follows: TGTGCCAGCAGTTTATCCTTTCGGGATCTGAACACTGAAGCTTTCTTT.

V gene TRBV11-1 combines with J gene TRBJ2-2; the D is unclear. Trimming left V 5 bases short and J 1 base short, with 8 bases between. The CDR3 contains 14 residues. Germline values: CDR1 SGHAT, CDR2 FQDESV (reference sequence). The CDR3 loop is CASSSNRNTGELFF. The CDR3, as DNA: TGTGCCAGCAGCAGCAACAGGAACACCGGGGAGCTGTTTTTT.

V usage is TRBV11-1 and J usage is TRBJ2-5; 10 bases agree with TRBD2. CDR1 is SGHAT and CDR2 is FQDESV in the germline V gene (reference sequence). V trimming: 7 bases; J trimming: 6 bases; junction bases outside the gene matches: 14. This CDR3 contains 16 residues. The CDR3 protein is CASTLSLAGVLKTQYF. The CDR3 DNA follows: TGTGCCAGCACCCTTAGCCTAGCGGGGGTTTTAAAGACCCAGTACTTC.

The chain employs TRBV5-1 and TRBJ1-2, with D possibly TRBD1 on 5 matching bases. Germline V gene lookup returns CDR1 SGHRS and CDR2 YFSETQ. V was shortened by 5 bases and J by 1 base, with 9 bases between the two germline ends. This CDR3 is 13 amino acids long. In DNA form, the CDR3 reads TGCGCCAGCAGGACAGATCTTAACTATGGCTACACCTTC. Translating gives CASRTDLNYGYTF. The full variable domain, its missing parts supplied by reference TRBV5-1 and TRBJ1-2, is KAGVTQTPRYLIKTRGQQVTLSCSPISGHRSVSWYQQTPGQGLQFLFEYFSETQRNKGNFPGRFSGRQFSNSRSEMNVSTLELGDSALYLCASRTDLNYGYTFGSGTRLTVV.

This clone was detected only a few times. This rearrangement joins TRBV7-6 to TRBJ2-1; 10 positions agree with TRBD2. After removal of 5 bases from V and 1 base from J, the junction contained 17 bases not matched to a gene. The CDR3 runs 20 residues. Germline values: CDR1 SGHVS, CDR2 FNYEAQ. The CDR3 DNA reads TGTGCCAGCAGCCGATCAACACCCTCTAGCGGGGGAGGTTCCTACAATGAGCAGTTCTTC. Translated: CASSRSTPSSGGGSYNEQFF. The full variable domain, with the rest looked up from reference TRBV7-6 and TRBJ2-1, is GAGVSQSPRYKVTKRGQDVALRCDPISGHVSLYWYRQALGQGPEFLTYFNYEAQQDKSGLPNDRFSAERPEGSISTLTIQRTEQRDSAMYRCASSRSTPSSGGGSYNEQFFGPGTRLTVL.

This clone came up once. V gene TRBV7-6 combines with J gene TRBJ2-6; no firm D call. V gave up 0 bases and J gave up 4 bases, with 7 bases separating them. CDR1 SGHVS and CDR2 FNYEAQ come from the germline V gene. The CDR3 spans 15 residues. CDR3: CASSLAPGGANVLTF. The CDR3 DNA sequence: TGTGCCAGCAGCTTAGCCCCCGGGGGGGCCAACGTCCTGACTTTC.

The chain uses TRBV7-8 and TRBJ2-3; D not resolved. The CDR3 has 11 amino acids. Deletions cut 5 bases from V and 9 bases from J, with 9 bases between. The V gene's germline CDR1 is SGHVS and CDR2 FQNEAQ. As DNA, the CDR3 is TGTGCCAGCAGCCAACAGATAACGCAGTATTTT. This translates into CASSQQITQYF.

This chain connects TRBV5-6 to TRBJ2-6; D gene ambiguous. The CDR3 totals 15 residues. In germline, CDR1 is SGHDT, CDR2 YYEEEE. Trimming took off 5 bases at V and 0 bases at J, with 9 bases between the two ends. This chain's CDR3 is CASRLDNSGANVLTF. CDR3 DNA sequence: TGTGCCAGCAGACTCGACAACTCTGGGGCCAACGTCCTGACTTTC.